This TCR beta chain was profiled in a study of immune evolution from preneoplasia to lung adenocarcinoma. Study results and caveats: Normal lung had highest clonality; later lesions appeared denser, more diverse. Normal lung had the highest top T cell clone frequencies.

The data were produced by immunoSEQ multiplex PCR, yet TCRdb's version contains in-frame clones alone and is incomplete. This sample has around 2,200 clones, with around 74% found just once. V gave up 0 bases and J gave up 0 bases; unmatched junction bases: 9. The germline V gene has CDR1 MGHRA and CDR2 YSYEKL. The CDR3 covers 19 residues. Patient tissue came from resections in Japan or China, 2014–2017. Note on this clone: Its antigen is currently unknown.

This clonotype was obtained from a person between 60 and 79 years old with lung adenocarcinoma. Sequenced: FFPE adjacent normal lung tissue. The J gene is TRBJ2-2, the V gene TRBV4-1, with 8 nucleotides matching TRBD2. The CDR3 spells CASSQEVAGQFANTGELFF. The CDR3 bases are TGCGCCAGCAGCCAAGAGGTAGCGGGGCAGTTCGCGAACACCGGGGAGCTGTTTTTT.